This T cell receptor beta chain was found in a study of cytomegalovirus exposure and HLA in healthy donors. The study, taken as a whole, reports: TCR beta sequences reportedly predicted the HLA-A and HLA-B alleles of most subjects accurately. In an earlier analysis, productive rearrangement rates for most beta V segments clustered near 87% or 30%. Most TCR sequences were rare, but some public TCRs occurred in many donors.

The PCR had 60 Vbeta and 13 Jbeta primers. Using immunoSEQ multiplex PCR, the repertoire was profiled, and TCRdb retains in-frame clones only, with some absent. The sample has some 130,000 clones, roughly 80% seen once. This clone turned up a few times. Antigen: not known. Trimming shortened V by 6 bases and J by 4 bases, and 11 bases separated the two germline ends. The CDR3 runs 13 residues. From germline, CDR1 is SGHRS and CDR2 YFSETQ. Sequenced material: PBMCs. This chain connects TRBV5-1 to TRBJ2-1; D possibly corresponds to TRBD1 (5 bases). This TCR was recovered from a woman in her thirties in good health and CMV-seropositive. The CDR3 region has the DNA TGCGCCAGCACAAAAGACAGTTACAATGAGCAGTTCTTC. Translation gives CASTKDSYNEQFF.